This T cell receptor (beta chain) comes out of a study of vaccination and CD4 T cells after COVID-19. Sequencing of DNA taken from cultured CD4+ T cells relied on the Oncomine TCR Beta short-read assay. TCRdb used MiXCR to reprocess the PCR reads, holding one entry per CDR3 protein. The sample has under 20,000 distinct CDR3 sequences, more than 70% seen once. The CDR3 sequence is 16 residues long. The V gene's germline CDR1 is MNHNS and CDR2 SASEGT. V lost 3 bases to trimming and J lost 2 bases, with 16 bases between them. To note about this clonotype: As yet, its antigen is unknown.

Noted treatment: roughly 10-day PBMC culture with coronavirus spike peptide pools or control peptides (ViraFEST assay). This receptor was obtained from a human donor who received a COVID-19 vaccine. This chain uses TRBV6-1 with TRBJ2-5, with D possibly TRBD2 on 5 matching bases. Sequenced material: CD4+ T cells from blood, cultured in vitro, taken after SARS-CoV-2 vaccination. The CDR3 is CASSETDSPLQETQYF. In DNA, the CDR3 is TGTGCCAGCAGTGAGACGGACTCCCCCCTTCAAGAGACCCAGTACTTC.